Shown below are 5 T cell receptor beta chains from a single sample sequenced in a study of long-term antiretroviral therapy in people with HIV. Version v3.0 of the immunoSEQ assay was performed at survey level. The table came from immunoSEQ multiplex PCR; TCRdb's copy has only in-frame clones and leaves some out. The sample has around 29,000 clones; 90% to 95% are singletons. The sequencing here drew on unsorted PBMCs, taken roughly 6.3 years after starting antiretroviral therapy. The origin of the receptors is a man younger than 45 with HIV.

This CDR3 reads CASSVDIAYEQYF. CDR3 DNA: TGTGCCAGCAGCGTAGACATCGCCTACGAGCAGTACTTC. J is TRBJ2-7 and V is TRBV9; D unresolved. The CDR3 sequence is 13 residues long. V lost 0 bases and J 2 bases, leaving 6 bases between the germline ends. Germline CDR1 reads SGDLS; CDR2 reads YYNGEE.

The chain has TRBV4-3 and TRBJ2-7; 8 bases are a match to TRBD1. Germline V gene sequence: CDR1 LGHNA, CDR2 YSLEER. The V segment lost 0 bases and the J segment 6 bases; nucleotides outside the gene matches: 10. This CDR3 has 16 residues. The CDR3 bases are TGCGCCAGCAGCCAAGACACGACAGGGGTACTTTTCGAGCAGTACTTC. Its protein is CASSQDTTGVLFEQYF.

This clone has a single count. The genes are TRBV25-1 and TRBJ2-7; tentatively, D is TRBD1 (5 bases). V was pared by 1 base and J by 3 bases, with 10 bases between. The germline V gene has CDR1 MGHDK and CDR2 SYGVNS. The length of the CDR3 is 14 residues. CDR3 protein: CASSEFVRDYEQYF. Here the CDR3 DNA reads TGTGCCAGCAGTGAATTTGTCAGGGACTACGAGCAGTACTTC.

This chain connects TRBV9 to TRBJ2-6; no clear D. The CDR3 runs to 14 residues. Germline CDR1 reads SGDLS; CDR2 reads YYNGEE. Trimming stripped 3 bases from V and 1 base from J, with 5 bases between. CDR3 nucleotide sequence: TGTGCCAGCAGCGAGGGATCTGGGGCCAACGTCCTGACTTTC. Translating gives CASSEGSGANVLTF. The full variable domain, rest sourced from reference TRBV9 and TRBJ2-6, is DSGVTQTPKHLITATGQRVTLRCSPRSGDLSVYWYQQSLDQGLQFLIQYYNGEERAKGNILERFSAQQFPDLHSELNLSSLELGDSALYFCASSEGSGANVLTFGAGSRLTVL.

This chain links TRBV7-2 with TRBJ2-6; TRBD1 aligns across 7 bases. This CDR3 comprises 18 residues. Germline V gene lookup returns CDR1 SGHTA and CDR2 FQGNSA. V dropped 5 bases and J dropped 0; count of bases not matched to a gene: 10. CDR3 nucleotides: TGTGCCAGCAGCCTCACCGGGACAGTCAACTCTGGGGCCAACGTCCTGACTTTC. Translated: CASSLTGTVNSGANVLTF. Using reference TRBV7-2 and TRBJ2-6 for the parts outside the CDR3, the full variable domain is GAGVSQSPSNKVTEKGKDVELRCDPISGHTALYWYRQSLGQGLEFLIYFQGNSAPDKSGLPSDRFSAERTGGSVSTLTIQRTQQEDSAVYLCASSLTGTVNSGANVLTFGAGSRLTVL.